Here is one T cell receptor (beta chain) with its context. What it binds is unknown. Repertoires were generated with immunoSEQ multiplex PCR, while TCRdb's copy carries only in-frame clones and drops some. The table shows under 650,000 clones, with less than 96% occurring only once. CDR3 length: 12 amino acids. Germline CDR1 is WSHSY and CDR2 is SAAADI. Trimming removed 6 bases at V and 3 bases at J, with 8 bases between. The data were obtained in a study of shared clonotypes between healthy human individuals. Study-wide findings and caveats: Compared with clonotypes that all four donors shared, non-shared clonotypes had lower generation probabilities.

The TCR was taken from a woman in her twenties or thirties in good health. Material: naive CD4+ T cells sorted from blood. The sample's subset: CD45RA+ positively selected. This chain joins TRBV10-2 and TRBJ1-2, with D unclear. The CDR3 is CASSPNDYGYTF. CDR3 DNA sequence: TGCGCCAGCAGCCCTAACGACTATGGCTACACCTTC.